Presented here are 2 T cell receptor beta chains from one specimen sequenced in a study of regulatory T cells in long-lasting Graves disease. Time point: persistent/refractory GD, antithyroid drugs over 5 years with positive TRAb. Preparation of the TCR library used RNA extracted from PBMCs. Assembly of TCR beta libraries relied on iRepertoire HTBI primers together with Arm-PCR of CDR3 regions. TCRdb redid the calling of the multiplex PCR reads with MiXCR, one entry per CDR3 protein. Of a few hundred thousand distinct CDR3 sequences listed, around 22% are singletons. This specimen consisted of peripheral blood mononuclear cells (PBMCs), obtained when the disease was refractory, from a patient treated with antithyroid drugs. All receptors derive from a female donor with Graves disease.

This clonotype showed up just a few times. CDR3 bases: TGTGCCAGTAGCCTACGACCGGAAGAAGCTTTCTTT. Translating it yields CASSLRPEEAFF. This sequence joins TRBV19 and TRBJ1-1; D ambiguous. V was cut by 6 bases and J by 8 bases, with 13 bases left in between. This CDR3 has 12 amino acids. Germline V gene sequence: CDR1 LNHDA, CDR2 SQIVND (reference sequence).

This clonotype has a handful of counts. Just one base apart from a much larger clone, this may be a read error. This chain links TRBV7-2 with TRBJ2-7; no clear D. Germline CDR1 and CDR2: SGHTA and FQGNSA. V gave up 8 bases and J gave up 2 bases, with 19 bases separating them. The CDR3 consists of 15 residues. CDR3 sequence reads: CASGPTIRSPYEQYF. In DNA form, the CDR3 reads TGTGCCAGCGGCCCGACGATCCGCAGCCCCTACGAGCAGTACTTC.